Following are 2 T cell receptor beta chains from one sample sequenced in a study of cytomegalovirus exposure and HLA in healthy donors. 13 Jbeta primers and 60 Vbeta primers were used for the PCR. Only in-frame clones appear in the TCRdb table, and some are missing; sequencing was by immunoSEQ multiplex PCR. This sample has about 150,000 clones, with less than 85% found just once. The material sequenced was PBMCs. These receptors were taken from a woman aged 55-70 years in good health and CMV-seropositive.

CDR3 amino acids: CASSSGTGGTGELFF. The CDR3 DNA reads as TGTGCCAGCAGCTCCGGGACAGGGGGGACCGGGGAGCTGTTTTTT. This chain connects TRBV11-2 to TRBJ2-2; 11 nucleotides align to TRBD1. CDR3 length: 15 residues. The germline gives CDR1 SGHAT, CDR2 FQNNGV. Losses at the gene ends were 4 bases for V and 5 bases for J; bases not matched to a gene: 3.

This clone showed up just a few times. The chain employs TRBV29-1 and TRBJ2-3; 8 bases fit TRBD2. With V trimmed by 1 base and J by 2 bases, 2 bases remained unmatched. Germline CDR1 and CDR2: SQVTM and ANQGSEA. The length of the CDR3 is 14 residues. CDR3 sequence: CSVEGAGATDTQYF. CDR3 nucleotides: TGCAGCGTTGAAGGAGCGGGAGCCACAGATACGCAGTATTTT.